The clone carrying this TCR beta chain was detected only once. The sample belongs to a study of blood T cell repertoires in COVID-19. Overall study: T cells, B-cell-depleted T cells, or PBMCs provided the cDNA or gDNA that served as material.

Cohort assignment relied on participant-reported clinical history. CDR1 and CDR2 (germline): MNHEY, SMNVEV (reference sequence). V was shortened by 5 bases and J by 0 bases, with 20 bases between the two germline ends. The CDR3 is 18 amino acids. Original processing notes: It was from reference gene primer amplification that nucleated cell counts were estimated. Clones were sequenced by immunoSEQ multiplex PCR, and TCRdb holds only the in-frame ones, with some missing. V and J calls and clone size are given by that table; D and trimming were obtained from the DNA. In the table there are 200,000 to 300,000 clones, roughly 86% of which are singletons.

The sequenced sample consisted of PBMCs or T cells enriched from blood (not recorded which). The gene calls are TRBV27 and TRBJ1-5; possible D gene TRBD1, 6 bases. This TCR came from a woman aged 45-65 years who had recovered from COVID-19. The CDR3 region is CASSLRGSTGHSNQPQHF. For the CDR3, the DNA is TGTGCCAGCAGTCTCCGCGGGTCGACAGGTCATAGCAATCAGCCCCAGCATTTT.